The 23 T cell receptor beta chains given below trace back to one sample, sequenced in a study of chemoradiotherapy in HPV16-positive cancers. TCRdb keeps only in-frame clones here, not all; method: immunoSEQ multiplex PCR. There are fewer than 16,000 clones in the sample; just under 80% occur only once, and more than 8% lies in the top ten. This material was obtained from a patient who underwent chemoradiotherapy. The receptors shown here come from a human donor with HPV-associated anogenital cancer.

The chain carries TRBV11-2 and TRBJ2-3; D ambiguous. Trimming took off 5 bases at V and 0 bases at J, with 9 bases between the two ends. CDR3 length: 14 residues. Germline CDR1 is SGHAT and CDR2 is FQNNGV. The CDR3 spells CASSLTASTDTQYF. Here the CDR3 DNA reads TGTGCCAGCAGCCTCACAGCGAGCACAGATACGCAGTATTTT.

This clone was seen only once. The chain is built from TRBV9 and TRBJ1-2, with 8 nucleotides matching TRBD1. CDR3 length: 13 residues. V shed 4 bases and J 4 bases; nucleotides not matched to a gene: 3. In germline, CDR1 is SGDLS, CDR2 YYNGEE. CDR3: CASSPRGLYGYTF. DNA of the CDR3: TGTGCCAGCAGCCCCAGGGGGCTCTATGGCTACACCTTC. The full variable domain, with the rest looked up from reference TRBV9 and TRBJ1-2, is DSGVTQTPKHLITATGQRVTLRCSPRSGDLSVYWYQQSLDQGLQFLIQYYNGEERAKGNILERFSAQQFPDLHSELNLSSLELGDSALYFCASSPRGLYGYTFGSGTRLTVV.

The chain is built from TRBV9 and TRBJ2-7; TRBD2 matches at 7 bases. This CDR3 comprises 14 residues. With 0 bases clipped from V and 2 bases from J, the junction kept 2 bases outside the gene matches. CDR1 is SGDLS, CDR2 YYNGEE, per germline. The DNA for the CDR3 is TGTGCCAGCAGCGTAGGGGGGGGAACCTACGAGCAGTACTTC. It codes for CASSVGGGTYEQYF. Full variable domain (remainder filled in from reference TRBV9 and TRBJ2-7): DSGVTQTPKHLITATGQRVTLRCSPRSGDLSVYWYQQSLDQGLQFLIQYYNGEERAKGNILERFSAQQFPDLHSELNLSSLELGDSALYFCASSVGGGTYEQYFGPGTRLTVT.

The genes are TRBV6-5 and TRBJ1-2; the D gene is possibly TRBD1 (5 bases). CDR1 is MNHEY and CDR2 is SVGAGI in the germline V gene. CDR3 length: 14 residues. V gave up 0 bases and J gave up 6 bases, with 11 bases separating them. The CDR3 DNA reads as TGTGCCAGCAGTTACTCTGAAAGGGGAAATGGCTACACCTTC. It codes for CASSYSERGNGYTF.

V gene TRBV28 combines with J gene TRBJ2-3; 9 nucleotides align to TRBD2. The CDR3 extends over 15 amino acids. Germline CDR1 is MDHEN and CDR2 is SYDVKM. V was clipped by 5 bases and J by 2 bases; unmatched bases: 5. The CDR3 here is CASSAGGGATDTQYF. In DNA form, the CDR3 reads TGTGCCAGCAGTGCCGGCGGGGGGGCCACAGATACGCAGTATTTT.

This chain's CDR3 is CASSPLKGLLERAGNTIYF. The CDR3 DNA reads TGTGCCAGCAGTCCACTGAAGGGCTTATTGGAGCGGGCTGGAAACACCATATATTTT. The V gene is TRBV28, the J gene TRBJ1-3; D is ambiguous. Deletions cut 5 bases from V and 2 bases from J, with 25 bases between. The CDR3 covers 19 residues. Germline lookup yields CDR1 MDHEN and CDR2 SYDVKM.

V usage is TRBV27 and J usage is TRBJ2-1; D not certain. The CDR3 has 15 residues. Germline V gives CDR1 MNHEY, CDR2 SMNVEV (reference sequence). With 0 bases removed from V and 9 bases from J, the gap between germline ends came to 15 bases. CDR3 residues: CASSLSGPTRGEQFF. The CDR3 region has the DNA TGTGCCAGCAGTTTATCGGGCCCAACCCGAGGTGAGCAGTTCTTC.

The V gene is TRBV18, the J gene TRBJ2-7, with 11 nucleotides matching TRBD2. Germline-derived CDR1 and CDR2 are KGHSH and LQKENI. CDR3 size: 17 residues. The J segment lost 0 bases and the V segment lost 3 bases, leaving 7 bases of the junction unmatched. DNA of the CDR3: TGTGCCAGCTCACCCCCTAGCGGGGGGTCTGGCTCCTACGAGCAGTACTTC. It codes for CASSPPSGGSGSYEQYF. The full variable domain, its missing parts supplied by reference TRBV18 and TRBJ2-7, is NAGVMQNPRHLVRRRGQEARLRCSPMKGHSHVYWYRQLPEEGLKFMVYLQKENIIDESGMPKERFSAEFPKEGPSILRIQQVVRGDSAAYFCASSPPSGGSGSYEQYFGPGTRLTVT.

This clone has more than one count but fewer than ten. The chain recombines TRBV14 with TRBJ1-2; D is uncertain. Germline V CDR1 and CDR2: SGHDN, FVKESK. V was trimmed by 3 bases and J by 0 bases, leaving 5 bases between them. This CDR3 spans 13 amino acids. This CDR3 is CASSQAANYGYTF. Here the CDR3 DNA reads TGTGCCAGCAGCCAGGCAGCTAACTATGGCTACACCTTC. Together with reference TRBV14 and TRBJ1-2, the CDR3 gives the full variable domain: EAGVTQFPSHSVIEKGQTVTLRCDPISGHDNLYWYRRVMGKEIKFLLHFVKESKQDESGMPNNRFLAERTGGTYSTLKVQPAELEDSGVYFCASSQAANYGYTFGSGTRLTVV.

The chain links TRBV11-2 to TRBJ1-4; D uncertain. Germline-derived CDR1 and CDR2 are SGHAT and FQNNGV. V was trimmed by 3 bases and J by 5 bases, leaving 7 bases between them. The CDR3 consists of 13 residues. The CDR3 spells CASSFTRNEKLFF. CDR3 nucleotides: TGTGCCAGCAGCTTTACACGGAATGAAAAACTGTTTTTT.

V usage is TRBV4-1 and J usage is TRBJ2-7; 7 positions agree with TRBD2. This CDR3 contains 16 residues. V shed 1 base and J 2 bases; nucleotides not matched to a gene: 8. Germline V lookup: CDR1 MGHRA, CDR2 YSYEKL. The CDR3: CASSQGEGLRTYEQYF. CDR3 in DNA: TGCGCCAGCAGCCAAGGGGAGGGACTGCGAACCTACGAGCAGTACTTC.

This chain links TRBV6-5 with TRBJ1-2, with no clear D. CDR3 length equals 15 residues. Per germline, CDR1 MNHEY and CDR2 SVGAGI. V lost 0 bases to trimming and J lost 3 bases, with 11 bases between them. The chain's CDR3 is CASSYSNTGYYGYTF. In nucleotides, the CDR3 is TGTGCCAGCAGTTACTCGAATACGGGTTACTATGGCTACACCTTC.

This CDR3 reads CASSIDQGVREKLFF. The CDR3 bases are TGTGCCAGCAGCATCGATCAGGGGGTGAGGGAAAAACTGTTTTTT. The J gene is TRBJ1-4, the V gene TRBV28, with TRBD1 matching 7 bases. V was clipped by 6 bases and J by 8 bases; unmatched bases: 12. CDR1 is MDHEN and CDR2 is SYDVKM in the germline V gene. This CDR3 has 15 residues.

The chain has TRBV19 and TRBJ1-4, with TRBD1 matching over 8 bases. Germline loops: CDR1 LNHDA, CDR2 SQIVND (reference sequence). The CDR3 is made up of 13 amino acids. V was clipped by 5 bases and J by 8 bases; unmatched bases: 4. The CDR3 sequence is CASSAGGREKLFF. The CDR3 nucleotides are TGTGCCAGTAGTGCAGGGGGCAGGGAAAAACTGTTTTTT.

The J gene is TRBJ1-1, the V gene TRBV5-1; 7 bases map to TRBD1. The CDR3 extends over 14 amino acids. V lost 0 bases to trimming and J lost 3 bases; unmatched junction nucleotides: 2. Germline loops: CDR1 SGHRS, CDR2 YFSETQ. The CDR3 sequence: CASSLEGADTEAFF. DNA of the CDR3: TGCGCCAGCAGCTTGGAGGGGGCTGACACTGAAGCTTTCTTT.

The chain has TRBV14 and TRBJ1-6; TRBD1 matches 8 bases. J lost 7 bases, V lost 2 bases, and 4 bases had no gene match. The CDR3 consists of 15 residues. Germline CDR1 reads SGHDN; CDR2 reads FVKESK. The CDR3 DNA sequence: TGTGCCAGCAGCCAATGGGCAGGGGGCAATTCACCCCTCCACTTT. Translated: CASSQWAGGNSPLHF.

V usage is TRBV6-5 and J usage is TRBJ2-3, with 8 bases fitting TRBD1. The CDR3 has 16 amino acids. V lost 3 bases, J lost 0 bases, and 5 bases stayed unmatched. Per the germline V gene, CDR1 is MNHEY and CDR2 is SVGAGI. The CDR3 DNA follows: TGTGCCAGCAGTTATTGGACAGGGACTAGCACAGATACGCAGTATTTT. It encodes CASSYWTGTSTDTQYF.

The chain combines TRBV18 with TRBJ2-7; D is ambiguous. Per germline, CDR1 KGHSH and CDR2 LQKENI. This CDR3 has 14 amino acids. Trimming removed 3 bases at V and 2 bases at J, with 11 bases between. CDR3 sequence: CASSPTEITYEQYF. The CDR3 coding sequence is TGTGCCAGCTCACCTACAGAGATCACCTACGAGCAGTACTTC.

DNA of the CDR3: TGTGCCAGCAGCTTAACGCTACAGGGGGCGCTTGGCTACACCTTC. It codes for CASSLTLQGALGYTF. The chain has TRBV7-2 and TRBJ1-2, with 9 bases fitting TRBD1. CDR1 is SGHTA and CDR2 is FQGNSA in the germline V gene. The CDR3 is 15 amino acids. V trimming: 2 bases; J trimming: 7 bases; junction bases outside the gene matches: 8.

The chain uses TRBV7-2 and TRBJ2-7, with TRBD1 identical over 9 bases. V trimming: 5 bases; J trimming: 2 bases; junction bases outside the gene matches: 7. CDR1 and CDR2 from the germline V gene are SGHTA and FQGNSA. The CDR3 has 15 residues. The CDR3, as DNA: TGTGCCAGCAGCCCCCGGGACAGGGTTACCTACGAGCAGTACTTC. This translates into CASSPRDRVTYEQYF. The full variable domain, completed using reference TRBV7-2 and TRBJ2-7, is GAGVSQSPSNKVTEKGKDVELRCDPISGHTALYWYRQSLGQGLEFLIYFQGNSAPDKSGLPSDRFSAERTGGSVSTLTIQRTQQEDSAVYLCASSPRDRVTYEQYFGPGTRLTVT.

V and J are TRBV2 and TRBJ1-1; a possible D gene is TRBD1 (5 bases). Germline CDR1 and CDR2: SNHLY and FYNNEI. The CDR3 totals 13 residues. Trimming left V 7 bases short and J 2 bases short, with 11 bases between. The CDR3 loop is CASTLDSNTEAFF. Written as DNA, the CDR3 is TGTGCCAGCACCCTAGACAGTAACACTGAAGCTTTCTTT.

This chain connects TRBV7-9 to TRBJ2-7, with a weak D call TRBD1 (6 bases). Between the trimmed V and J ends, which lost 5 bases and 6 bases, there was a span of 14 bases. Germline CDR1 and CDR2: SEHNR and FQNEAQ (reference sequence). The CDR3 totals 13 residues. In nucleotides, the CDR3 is TGTGCCAGCAGCCCCGGCACAGGGACCGAGCAGTACTTC. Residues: CASSPGTGTEQYF.

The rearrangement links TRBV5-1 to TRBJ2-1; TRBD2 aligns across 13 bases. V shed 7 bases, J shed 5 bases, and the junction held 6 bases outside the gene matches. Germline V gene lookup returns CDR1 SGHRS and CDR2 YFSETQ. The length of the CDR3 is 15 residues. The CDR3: CASHLTSGGNNEQFF. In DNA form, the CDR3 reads TGCGCCAGCCACCTGACTAGCGGGGGGAACAATGAGCAGTTCTTC.